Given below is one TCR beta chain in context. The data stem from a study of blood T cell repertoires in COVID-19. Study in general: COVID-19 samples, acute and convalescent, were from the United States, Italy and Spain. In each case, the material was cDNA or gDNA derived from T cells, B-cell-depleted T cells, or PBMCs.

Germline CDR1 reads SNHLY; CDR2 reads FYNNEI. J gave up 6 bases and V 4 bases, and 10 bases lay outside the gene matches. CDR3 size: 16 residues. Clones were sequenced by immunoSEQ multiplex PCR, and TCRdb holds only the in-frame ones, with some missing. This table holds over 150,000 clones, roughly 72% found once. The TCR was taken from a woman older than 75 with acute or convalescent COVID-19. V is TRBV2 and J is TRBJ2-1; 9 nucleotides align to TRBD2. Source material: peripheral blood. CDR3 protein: CASSAEGLAGLNEQFF. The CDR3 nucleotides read TGTGCCAGCAGTGCGGAGGGGCTAGCGGGGCTCAATGAGCAGTTCTTC.